This is a list of T cell receptor beta chains from one sample in a study of vaccination and CD4 T cells after COVID-19. These receptors have no known antigen. One entry per CDR3 protein results from TCRdb running MiXCR on the PCR reads. Among approximately 13,000 distinct CDR3 sequences, roughly 50% were seen once, and the ten largest hold around 8.7%. The sequencing input was CD4+ T cells from blood, cultured in vitro. The source of these receptors is a human donor who had recovered from COVID-19. Both conserved end residues are part of each CDR3. D genes are given only for firm matches.

cdr3_aa	v_call	d_call
CASSHTRDRGRREKLFF	TRBV4-1	TRBD1
CASTGEGNTEAFF	TRBV5-1	.
CASSQRTSGRLRETQYF	TRBV7-9	TRBD2
CASSPRRLNTEAFF	TRBV7-2	.
CSARPGSYGYTF	TRBV20-1	.
CSARPLGTRGEQFF	TRBV20-1	TRBD2
CASNMNRDNEQFF	TRBV28	.
CSAPDRVYEQYF	TRBV20-1	.
CASITWSEGGVGPRDGYTF	TRBV6-1	.
CASSESGGAYEQYF	TRBV6-1	TRBD2
CATSDPSSTDTQYF	TRBV24-1	.
CASSLMGTSGVRETQYF	TRBV11-2	TRBD2
CASSLEGTGTYEQYF	TRBV7-2	TRBD1
CASTLRGSAEAFF	TRBV27	TRBD1
CASSPRDSRPRLYF	TRBV6-1	TRBD1
CASSIRQALRETQYF	TRBV19	.
CASSPLQGAVGNYGYTF	TRBV5-1	TRBD1
CASSKPAGRTDTQYF	TRBV6-2/TRBV6-3	.
CASSLALVGEQFF	TRBV7-2	.
CASSPYYSNQPQHF	TRBV7-2	.
CSARGQGAVSYNSPLHF	TRBV20-1	TRBD1
CASSLVTSGQFF	TRBV5-5	.
CATSREGTSQGHEQFF	TRBV15	.
CASSGGTAVRQKETQYF	TRBV21-1	.
CSGVGDNEKLFF	TRBV29-1	.